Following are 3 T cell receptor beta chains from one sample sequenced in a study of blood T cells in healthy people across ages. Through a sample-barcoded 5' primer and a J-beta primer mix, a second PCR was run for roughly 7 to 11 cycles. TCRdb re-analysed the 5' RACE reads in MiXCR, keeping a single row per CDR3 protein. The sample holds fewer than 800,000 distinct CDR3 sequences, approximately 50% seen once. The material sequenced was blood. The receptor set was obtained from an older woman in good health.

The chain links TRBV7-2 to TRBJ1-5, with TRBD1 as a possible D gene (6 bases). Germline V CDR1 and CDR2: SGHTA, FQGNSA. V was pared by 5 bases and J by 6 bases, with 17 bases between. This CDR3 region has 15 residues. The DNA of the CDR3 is TGTGCCAGCAGCCAGCAAGCGGGGGCAAGTCAGCCCCAGCATTTT. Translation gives CASSQQAGASQPQHF.

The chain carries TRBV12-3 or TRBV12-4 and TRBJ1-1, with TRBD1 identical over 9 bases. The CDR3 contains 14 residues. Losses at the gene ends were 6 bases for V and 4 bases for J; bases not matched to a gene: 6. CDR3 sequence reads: CASRKQGATTEAFF. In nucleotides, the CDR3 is TGTGCCAGCAGGAAACAGGGGGCAACCACTGAAGCTTTCTTT.

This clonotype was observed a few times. The CDR3, as DNA: TGCAGTGCTAAAATAGCGGGAGGTTCCTACAATGAGCAGTTCTTC. This codes for CSAKIAGGSYNEQFF. The rearrangement uses TRBV20-1 and TRBJ2-1, with 10 bases fitting TRBD2. Trimming took 4 bases from V and 1 from J; bases not matched to a gene: 4. The V gene's germline CDR1 is DFQATT and CDR2 SNEGSKA (reference sequence). The CDR3 runs 15 residues.